This T cell receptor beta chain was retrieved from a study of CD8 T cells in ankylosing spondylitis. Points from the study as a whole: Characteristic, it appeared, of ankylosing spondylitis blood was a TCR beta motif of fewer than 10 highly homologous variants.

The table lists this clonotype with a few counts. Its cognate antigen is unknown. Via MiXCR, TCRdb re-called the 5' RACE reads, giving one row per CDR3 protein. The sample consists of approximately 300,000 distinct CDR3 sequences, roughly 8% of them appearing once. V lost 4 bases and J lost 3, with 10 bases in between. This CDR3 comprises 13 residues. Germline V gene lookup returns CDR1 SGHVS and CDR2 FQNEAQ. Source material: blood, either unsorted or a sorted T cell fraction (not recorded which). This sequence joins TRBV7-8 and TRBJ2-7, with D tentatively TRBD1 (5 bases). The TCR was taken from a male donor with ankylosing spondylitis. The CDR3 reads CASSSARGYEQYF. CDR3 bases: TGTGCCAGCAGCTCCGCTAGGGGCTACGAGCAGTACTTC.